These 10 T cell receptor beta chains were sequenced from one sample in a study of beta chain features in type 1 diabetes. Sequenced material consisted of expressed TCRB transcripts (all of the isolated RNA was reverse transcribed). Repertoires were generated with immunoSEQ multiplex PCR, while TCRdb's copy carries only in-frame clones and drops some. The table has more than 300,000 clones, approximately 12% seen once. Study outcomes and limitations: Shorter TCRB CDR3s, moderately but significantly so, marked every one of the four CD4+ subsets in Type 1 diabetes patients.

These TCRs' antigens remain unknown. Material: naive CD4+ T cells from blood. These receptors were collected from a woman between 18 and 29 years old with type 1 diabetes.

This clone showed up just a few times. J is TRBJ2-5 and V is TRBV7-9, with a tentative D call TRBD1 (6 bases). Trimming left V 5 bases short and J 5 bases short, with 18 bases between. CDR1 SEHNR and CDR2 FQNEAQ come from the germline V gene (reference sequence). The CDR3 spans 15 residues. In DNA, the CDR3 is TGTGCCAGCAGCCGCCTATACAGGGCTCGGGAGACCCAGTACTTC. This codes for CASSRLYRARETQYF.

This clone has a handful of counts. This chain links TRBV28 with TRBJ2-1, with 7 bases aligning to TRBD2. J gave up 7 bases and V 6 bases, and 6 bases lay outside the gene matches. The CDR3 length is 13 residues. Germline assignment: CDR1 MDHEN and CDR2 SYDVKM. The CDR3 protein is CASREGGSNEQFF. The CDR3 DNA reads TGTGCCAGCAGGGAGGGAGGGTCAAATGAGCAGTTCTTC.

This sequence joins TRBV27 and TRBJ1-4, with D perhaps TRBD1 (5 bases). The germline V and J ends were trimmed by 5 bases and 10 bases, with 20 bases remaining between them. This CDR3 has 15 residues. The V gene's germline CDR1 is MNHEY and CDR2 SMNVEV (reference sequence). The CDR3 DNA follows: TGTGCCAGCAGTCCTAGGACGGGGGGGAGTGGAAAACTGTTTTTT. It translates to CASSPRTGGSGKLFF.

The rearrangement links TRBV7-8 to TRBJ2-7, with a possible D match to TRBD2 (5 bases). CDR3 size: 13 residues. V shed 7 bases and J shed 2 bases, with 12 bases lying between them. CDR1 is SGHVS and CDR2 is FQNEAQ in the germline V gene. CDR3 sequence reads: CASIGVHPYEQYF. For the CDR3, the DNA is TGTGCCAGCATCGGGGTTCACCCCTACGAGCAGTACTTC.

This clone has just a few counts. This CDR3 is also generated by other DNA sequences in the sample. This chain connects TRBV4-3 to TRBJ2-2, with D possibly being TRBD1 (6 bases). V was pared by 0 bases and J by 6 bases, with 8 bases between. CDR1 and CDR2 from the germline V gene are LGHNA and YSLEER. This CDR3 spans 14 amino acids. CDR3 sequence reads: CASSQDEGAGELFF. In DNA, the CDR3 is TGCGCCAGCAGCCAAGATGAGGGGGCCGGGGAGCTGTTTTTT.

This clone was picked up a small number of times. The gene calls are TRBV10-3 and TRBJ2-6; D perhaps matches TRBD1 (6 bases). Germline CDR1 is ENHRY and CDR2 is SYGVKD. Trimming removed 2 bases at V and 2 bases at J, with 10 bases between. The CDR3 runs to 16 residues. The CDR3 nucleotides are TGTGCCATCAGTGAGGACAGGCGCACTGGGGCCAACGTCCTGACTTTC. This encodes CAISEDRRTGANVLTF.

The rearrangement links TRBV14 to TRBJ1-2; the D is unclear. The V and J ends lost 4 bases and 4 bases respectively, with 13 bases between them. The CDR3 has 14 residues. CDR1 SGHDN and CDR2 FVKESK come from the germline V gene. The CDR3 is CASSPLHSLYGYTF. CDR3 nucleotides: TGTGCCAGCAGCCCACTCCATTCCCTCTATGGCTACACCTTC. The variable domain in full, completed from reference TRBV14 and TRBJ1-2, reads EAGVTQFPSHSVIEKGQTVTLRCDPISGHDNLYWYRRVMGKEIKFLLHFVKESKQDESGMPNNRFLAERTGGTYSTLKVQPAELEDSGVYFCASSPLHSLYGYTFGSGTRLTVV.

CDR3 residues: CASSPGLAGVEQYF. As DNA, the CDR3 is TGTGCCAGCAGCCCTGGACTAGCGGGAGTCGAGCAGTACTTC. V gene TRBV7-9 combines with J gene TRBJ2-7, with 13 bases lining up with TRBD2. Per germline, CDR1 SEHNR and CDR2 FQNEAQ (reference sequence). This CDR3 spans 14 amino acids. Trimming removed 5 bases from V and 6 bases from J; junction bases left unmatched: 4.

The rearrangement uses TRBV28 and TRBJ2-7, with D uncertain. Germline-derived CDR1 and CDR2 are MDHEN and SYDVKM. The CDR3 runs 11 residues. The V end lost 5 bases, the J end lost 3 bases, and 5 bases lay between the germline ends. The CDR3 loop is CASSLVYEQYF. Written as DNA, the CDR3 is TGTGCCAGCAGTCTCGTCTACGAGCAGTACTTC.

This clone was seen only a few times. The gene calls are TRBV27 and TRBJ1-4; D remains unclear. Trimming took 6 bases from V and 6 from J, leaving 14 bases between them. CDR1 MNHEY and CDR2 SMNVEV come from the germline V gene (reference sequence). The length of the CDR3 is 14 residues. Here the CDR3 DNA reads TGTGCCAGCAGCCCGAGGTGGAGTTATGAAAAACTGTTTTTT. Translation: CASSPRWSYEKLFF.